This TCR beta chain was found in a study of shared clonotypes between healthy human individuals. This clone appeared a single time. Terminally differentiated effector memory CD45RA+ cells were excluded from the naive CD8 cells, which were CD45RO-negative and positively selected for CCR7. Measured with immunoSEQ multiplex PCR; TCRdb has only the in-frame clones, and not every one. The repertoire includes about 800,000 clones, about 96% of them detected once, and less than 0.25% sits in the top ten. The source is a man aged 25-45 years in good health. Input material: naive CD8+ T cells sorted from blood.

CDR3 residues: CASSPKGAKPSGYTF. The CDR3 bases are TGTGCCAGCAGCCCTAAGGGGGCCAAACCTAGCGGCTACACCTTC. The rearrangement joins TRBV11-3 to TRBJ1-2; 7 positions agree with TRBD1. The CDR3 has 15 residues. The germline gives CDR1 SGHNT, CDR2 YENEEA. J lost 8 bases, V lost 5 bases, and 14 bases had no gene match.